This TCR beta chain emerged from a study of blood T cell repertoires in COVID-19. Study overall: Samples of COVID-19 (acute and convalescent) were obtained from the United States, Italy and Spain. Sample material is recorded as cDNA or gDNA derived from T cells, B-cell-depleted T cells, or PBMCs.

Patients at the Seattle site were enrolled during active infection and followed longitudinally. Authors' processing steps: Quantification of nucleated cells was approximated via reference gene primer amplification. Sequencing was performed with immunoSEQ multiplex PCR; in TCRdb, only in-frame clones are kept and a portion is missing. That table is the source of V, J and clone size, and D and trimming were worked out from the DNA. The sample has 250,000 to 300,000 clones, approximately 91% seen once; the top ten hold approximately 2.1%. Germline-derived CDR1 and CDR2 are MDHEN and SYDVKM. The CDR3 sequence is 15 residues long. V lost 7 bases to trimming and J lost 2 bases; unmatched junction nucleotides: 10.

The sample was peripheral blood. The chain joins TRBV28 to TRBJ2-7; 8 nucleotides align to TRBD2. The TCR comes from a woman aged 25 to 45 with COVID-19, enrolled during active disease. The CDR3 nucleotides are TGTGCCAGCACCCTGAGAACTAGCGGAGCCTACGAGCAGTACTTC. Translating it yields CASTLRTSGAYEQYF.